The 10 T cell receptor beta chains presented below share a single source sample, sequenced in a study of T cells after yellow fever vaccination. Each CDR3 protein is one row after TCRdb ran MiXCR on the 5' RACE reads. The profile shows about 74,000 distinct CDR3 sequences, approximately 6.9% of them singletons. This sample comprised CD8+ T cells sorted from PBMCs, obtained less than 6 days after the first yellow fever vaccination. These receptors were taken from a man aged 18 to 29 who received the YFV17D yellow fever vaccine.

In its sample, this clonotype was seen many times. The J gene is TRBJ1-1, the V gene TRBV12-3 or TRBV12-4; no reliable D call. V gave up 5 bases and J gave up 7 bases, with 17 bases separating them. This CDR3 spans 14 amino acids. The CDR3 DNA follows: TGTGCCAGCAGTCCGTTATCCTTATCTGATGAAGCTTTCTTT. Translating it yields CASSPLSLSDEAFF.

The sample holds one count of this clonotype. A read error may be the cause here, since a much bigger clone is one base away. The chain couples TRBV6-2 or TRBV6-3 to TRBJ1-2; 7 bases map to TRBD1. The germline gives CDR1 MNHEY, CDR2 SVGEGT. The CDR3 contains 13 residues. After removal of 6 bases from V and 4 bases from J, the junction contained 5 bases not matched to a gene. The CDR3 nucleotides are TGTGCCAGCAGCCACGGACAGGTCTATGGCTACACCTTC. It translates to CASSHGQVYGYTF.

This clonotype was detected a few times. The chain couples TRBV6-1 to TRBJ1-3, with D maybe TRBD1 (6 bases). Deletions cut 7 bases from V and 0 bases from J, with 13 bases between. This CDR3 is 15 amino acids long. In germline, CDR1 is MNHNS, CDR2 SASEGT. The CDR3 protein is CASTLPGASGNTIYF. The CDR3 nucleotides are TGTGCCAGCACACTGCCAGGGGCCTCTGGAAACACCATATATTTT.

This clonotype has a count of ten or more. J is TRBJ2-7 and V is TRBV6-1; 8 bases line up with TRBD1. J gave up 4 bases and V 6 bases, and 8 bases lay outside the gene matches. Germline CDR1 MNHNS, CDR2 SASEGT. The CDR3 is 14 amino acids. The CDR3 region is CASSPGQGRYEQYF. CDR3 sequence (DNA): TGTGCCAGCAGCCCAGGACAGGGAAGATACGAGCAGTACTTC.

There are many counts of this clonotype. CDR3 bases: TGCGCCAGCAGCTTTGACAGGGCGGGGTACGAGCAGTACTTC. Its protein is CASSFDRAGYEQYF. The rearrangement uses TRBV5-1 and TRBJ2-7; tentatively, D is TRBD1 (7 bases). Germline CDR1 reads SGHRS; CDR2 reads YFSETQ. Trimming stripped 2 bases from V and 4 bases from J, with 13 bases between. This CDR3 is 14 amino acids long.

This clonotype was recorded many times. The rearrangement uses TRBV4-1 and TRBJ2-1; 8 bases are a match to TRBD2. J lost 4 bases, V lost 0 bases, and 5 bases had no gene match. There are 16 residues in the CDR3. Germline lookup yields CDR1 MGHRA and CDR2 YSYEKL. This CDR3 is CASSQEGGGPYNEQFF. Here the CDR3 DNA reads TGCGCCAGCAGCCAAGAAGGCGGGGGGCCTTACAATGAGCAGTTCTTC.

This clonotype has only a few counts. This sequence joins TRBV7-7 and TRBJ2-1; TRBD2 might be the D (5 bases). CDR1 SSHAT and CDR2 FNYEAQ come from the germline V gene (reference sequence). V shed 5 bases and J shed 10 bases, with 15 bases lying between them. The CDR3 is 13 amino acids. CDR3 in amino acids: CASSLGRGAEQFF. Here the CDR3 DNA reads TGTGCCAGCAGCCTAGGACGGGGAGCGGAGCAGTTCTTC.

On this clonotype itself: A much larger clonotype is one base distant, so this may be a read error. The chain employs TRBV7-9 and TRBJ2-2, with unresolved D. The CDR3 runs to 13 residues. CDR1 SEHNR and CDR2 FQNEAQ come from the germline V gene (reference sequence). V lost 4 bases and J lost 3, with 6 bases in between. CDR3 loop: CASSSLDTGELFF. CDR3 coding DNA: TGTGCCAGCAGCTCATTAGACACCGGGGAGCTGTTTTTT.

V and J are TRBV12-3 or TRBV12-4 and TRBJ1-5; D ambiguous. This CDR3 region has 15 residues. V was cut by 1 base and J by 0 bases, with 7 bases left in between. The CDR3 spells CASSLGIHSNQPQHF. CDR3 nucleotide sequence: TGTGCCAGCAGTTTAGGGATCCATAGCAATCAGCCCCAGCATTTT.

CDR3 protein: CASSQGVGYEQYF. CDR3 sequence (DNA): TGTGCCAGCAGCCAAGGGGTGGGGTACGAGCAGTACTTC. The chain carries TRBV3-1 and TRBJ2-7; D is uncertain. The CDR3 length is 13 residues. V was cut by 1 base and J by 4 bases, with 8 bases left in between. Germline lookup yields CDR1 LGHDT and CDR2 YNNKEL (reference sequence).